This entry lists 18 T cell receptor beta chains sequenced from one sample in a study of shared clonotypes between healthy human individuals. Sequenced by immunoSEQ multiplex PCR; TCRdb stores in-frame clones only, minus some. The sample includes roughly 2,300,000 clones, 85% to 95% of them seen just once. The source material was naive CD4+ T cells from PBMCs. Subset denoted: CD45RA+ positively selected. These receptors came from a man between 18 and 29 years old in good health. Some clones in this sample may be carry-over from other donors' samples.

In regard to this clone: The same CDR3 is also encoded by other DNA sequences in this sample. The CDR3 DNA follows: TGTGCCAGCAGTGCGGCCTACGAGCAGTACTTC. Encoded protein: CASSAAYEQYF. J is TRBJ2-7 and V is TRBV2, with D uncertain. The V gene's germline CDR1 is SNHLY and CDR2 FYNNEI. Trimming removed 4 bases from V and 2 bases from J, with 3 bases in between. The CDR3 is made up of 11 amino acids.

This rearrangement joins TRBV28 to TRBJ1-3; possibly TRBD1 for D (5 bases). The germline V and J ends were trimmed by 6 bases and 1 base, with 13 bases remaining between them. Germline CDR1 is MDHEN and CDR2 is SYDVKM. This CDR3 region has 15 residues. The CDR3 region is CASRFPGNSGNTIYF. The CDR3, as DNA: TGTGCCAGCAGGTTCCCAGGGAATTCTGGAAACACCATATATTTT.

The chain is built from TRBV4-2 and TRBJ2-3; D gene ambiguous. This CDR3 has 13 amino acids. V lost 4 bases, J lost 0 bases, and 5 bases lay in between. In germline, CDR1 is LGHNA, CDR2 YNFKEQ. CDR3 sequence: CASSLLSTDTQYF. Written as DNA, the CDR3 is TGTGCCAGCAGCCTCCTTAGCACAGATACGCAGTATTTT.

About this clone itself: The same CDR3 is also encoded by other DNA sequences in this sample. The J gene is TRBJ2-7, the V gene TRBV18; 13 nucleotides line up with TRBD2. In germline, CDR1 is KGHSH, CDR2 LQKENI. This CDR3 has 15 amino acids. V shed 2 bases, J shed 6 bases, and the junction held 4 bases outside the gene matches. The CDR3 nucleotides are TGTGCCAGCTCACCAAGGACTAGCGGGAGCGGCGAGCAGTACTTC. Protein sequence: CASSPRTSGSGEQYF.

The chain joins TRBV4-3 to TRBJ2-5; D is perhaps TRBD1 (6 bases). Germline CDR1 LGHNA, CDR2 YSLEER. Trimming removed 0 bases at V and 5 bases at J, with 10 bases between. CDR3 size: 14 residues. The DNA of the CDR3 is TGCGCCAGCAGCCAAGAGGGGGCAGGGGAGACCCAGTACTTC. It specifies CASSQEGAGETQYF.

The chain employs TRBV4-2 and TRBJ1-2, with D maybe TRBD1 (6 bases). The CDR3 runs to 13 residues. Germline CDR1 reads LGHNA; CDR2 reads YNFKEQ. Trimming shortened V by 4 bases and J by 8 bases, and 14 bases separated the two germline ends. DNA for the CDR3: TGTGCCAGCAGCCCCGAACAGGGCGCCGGCTACACCTTC. This gives the protein CASSPEQGAGYTF.

The genes are TRBV18 and TRBJ2-3; 8 bases align to TRBD1. CDR1 and CDR2 from the germline V gene are KGHSH and LQKENI. The CDR3 spans 15 residues. With 3 bases clipped from V and 3 bases from J, the junction kept 5 bases outside the gene matches. DNA of the CDR3: TGTGCCAGCTCACCTCAGGGGGCATTGACAGATACGCAGTATTTT. It yields the protein CASSPQGALTDTQYF.

On this clone: Different DNA sequences within this sample yield the same CDR3. The chain has TRBV5-4 and TRBJ2-7; 9 bases map to TRBD1. Germline V gives CDR1 SGHNT, CDR2 YYREEE (reference sequence). This CDR3 region has 14 residues. J gave up 4 bases and V 0 bases, and 2 bases lay outside the gene matches. CDR3 in DNA: TGTGCCAGCAGCTTGGGGACAGGGGTGTACGAGCAGTACTTC. Translated, it gives CASSLGTGVYEQYF.

For this clone: The identical CDR3 is also encoded by other nucleotide sequences in the sample. The chain carries TRBV14 and TRBJ1-1; the D is unclear. This CDR3 comprises 13 residues. V was shortened by 6 bases and J by 2 bases, with 10 bases between the two germline ends. CDR1 SGHDN and CDR2 FVKESK come from the germline V gene. CDR3 amino acids: CASSRGLNTEAFF. CDR3 bases: TGTGCCAGCAGTCGAGGACTCAACACTGAAGCTTTCTTT.

In its sample, this clone was seen once. The J gene is TRBJ2-2, the V gene TRBV7-3, with a possible D match to TRBD1 (5 bases). This CDR3 spans 14 amino acids. Between the trimmed V and J ends, which lost 6 bases and 4 bases, there was a span of 12 bases. Germline V gene lookup returns CDR1 SGHTA and CDR2 FQGTGA. The chain's CDR3 is CASSRGRATGELFF. The CDR3, as DNA: TGTGCCAGCAGTCGAGGCAGGGCCACCGGGGAGCTGTTTTTT.

V gene TRBV19 combines with J gene TRBJ2-6; D gene ambiguous. Germline CDR1 is LNHDA and CDR2 is SQIVND (reference sequence). V was clipped by 5 bases and J by 2 bases, with 10 bases between them. The CDR3 length is 15 residues. CDR3 sequence reads: CASSPRSPGANVLTF. In nucleotides, the CDR3 is TGTGCCAGTAGTCCCCGGTCCCCTGGGGCCAACGTCCTGACTTTC.

The chain is built from TRBV18 and TRBJ1-3, with D hard to call. Germline lookup yields CDR1 KGHSH and CDR2 LQKENI. V dropped 6 bases and J dropped 1 base, with 16 bases sitting between them. The CDR3 extends over 16 amino acids. CDR3 protein: CASSPYLPSSGNTIYF. CDR3 sequence (DNA): TGTGCCAGCTCCCCCTACCTCCCCTCGTCTGGAAACACCATATATTTT.

DNA for the CDR3: TGTGCCTGGAACCGGGGACAGGGAGATCAGCCCCAGCATTTT. Its translation: CAWNRGQGDQPQHF. This chain connects TRBV30 to TRBJ1-5; TRBD1 matches 9 bases. Looked up from germline, CDR1 is GTSNPN and CDR2 is SVGIG (reference sequence). Germline trimming cut 4 bases from V and 5 bases from J; bases unmatched to any gene: 6. This CDR3 comprises 14 residues.

The genes are TRBV4-1 and TRBJ2-2; D perhaps matches TRBD1 (8 bases). V was clipped by 0 bases and J by 4 bases, with 12 bases between them. Germline CDR1 is MGHRA and CDR2 is YSYEKL. This CDR3 spans 16 amino acids. Written as DNA, the CDR3 is TGCGCCAGCAGCCAAGAGAACAGGGGGGGCACCGGGGAGCTGTTTTTT. This gives the protein CASSQENRGGTGELFF.

This sequence joins TRBV5-6 and TRBJ1-1; D is undetermined. This CDR3 comprises 14 residues. The ends were cut back, 4 bases at V and 4 bases at J, with 14 bases in the middle. Germline V gene lookup returns CDR1 SGHDT and CDR2 YYEEEE. CDR3 amino acids: CASSPHRAGTEAFF. The CDR3 DNA reads as TGTGCCAGCAGCCCACATCGGGCGGGCACTGAAGCTTTCTTT.

The chain employs TRBV14 and TRBJ2-1; tentatively, D is TRBD2 (5 bases). The CDR3 runs to 18 residues. V was cut by 1 base and J by 7 bases, with 23 bases left in between. CDR1 SGHDN and CDR2 FVKESK come from the germline V gene. DNA of the CDR3: TGTGCCAGCAGCCAAGTGCTGGCCGAGGGTGAAACTAGGAATGAGCAGTTCTTC. It encodes CASSQVLAEGETRNEQFF.

CDR3: CASSYPGREYF. DNA for the CDR3: TGTGCCAGCAGTTACCCGGGGAGGGAGTACTTC. The chain uses TRBV6-5 and TRBJ2-5; TRBD2 agrees at 7 bases. Germline values: CDR1 MNHEY, CDR2 SVGAGI. The CDR3 sequence is 11 residues long. V trimming: 2 bases; J trimming: 12 bases; junction bases outside the gene matches: 3.

This chain connects TRBV19 to TRBJ1-3; no clear D gene. V was cut by 3 bases and J by 4 bases, with 19 bases left in between. Germline values: CDR1 LNHDA, CDR2 SQIVND (reference sequence). The CDR3 length is 17 residues. In DNA form, the CDR3 reads TGTGCCAGTAGTATGAAGAGGGCTACTTCTGAAGGAAACACCATATATTTT. It is translated as CASSMKRATSEGNTIYF.